This TCR beta chain appears in the sequencing data of a study of blood T cell repertoires in COVID-19. Study-level background: PBMCs, B-cell-depleted T cells, or T cells provided the cDNA or gDNA that made up the material.

V was clipped by 1 base and J by 4 bases, with 13 bases between them. The V gene's germline CDR1 is SEHNR and CDR2 FQNEAQ (reference sequence). This CDR3 is 15 amino acids long. Sequenced by immunoSEQ multiplex PCR; TCRdb stores in-frame clones only, minus some. The data contain 88,000 or so clones, roughly 80% of them seen just once; the ten biggest clones take up about 12%. The genes are TRBV7-9 and TRBJ1-2; D is ambiguous. The TCR sequence derives from an elderly man with acute or convalescent COVID-19. Input material: peripheral blood. This chain's CDR3 is CASSLGAVITYGYTF. CDR3 in DNA: TGTGCCAGCAGCTTAGGGGCAGTCATCACCTATGGCTACACCTTC.